This T cell receptor (beta chain) was obtained from a study of cytomegalovirus exposure and HLA in healthy donors. Whole-study results and caveats: Other equally common chains were less clonally expanded than HLA-associated TCR beta chains, a later analysis showed. In vitro work confirmed that a few CMV-associated chains recognize CMV antigens.

Of note for this clone: Its antigen is as yet unknown.

With 60 Vbeta and 13 Jbeta primers, the PCR was carried out. The assay was immunoSEQ multiplex PCR, and TCRdb's table has in-frame clones only and misses some. Of around 140,000 clones in the sample, 60% to 80% were seen once. The V gene's germline CDR1 is SGHTA and CDR2 FQGNSA. The CDR3 extends over 14 amino acids. With 5 bases clipped from V and 7 bases from J, the junction kept 10 bases outside the gene matches. The TCR comes from a male donor in good health and CMV-seronegative. Sequencing was carried out using PBMCs. The chain is built from TRBV7-2 and TRBJ2-5; 7 nucleotides align to TRBD1. The CDR3 reads CASSATGERGTQYF. The CDR3 coding sequence is TGTGCCAGCAGCGCAACAGGGGAGAGGGGGACCCAGTACTTC. Together with reference TRBV7-2 and TRBJ2-5, the CDR3 gives the full variable domain: GAGVSQSPSNKVTEKGKDVELRCDPISGHTALYWYRQSLGQGLEFLIYFQGNSAPDKSGLPSDRFSAERTGGSVSTLTIQRTQQEDSAVYLCASSATGERGTQYFGPGTRLLVL.